A single sample gave rise to the 30 T cell receptor beta chains below, sequenced in a study of T-cell reconstitution after alpha-beta-depleted transplantation in children. For TCRbeta, the library was prepared with unique molecular identifiers. TCRdb itself ran the PCR reads through MiXCR, one entry per CDR3 protein. The table lists hundreds of thousands of distinct CDR3 sequences, 13% of them singletons, with 0.79% in the top ten. The specimen comprised PBMCs, sampled before TCRalphabeta/CD19-depleted stem cell transplant. The receptors here all came from a girl aged 2 to 9 with congenital amegakaryocytic thrombocytopenia, due to receive a stem cell transplant.

In its sample, this clonotype was seen many times. The CDR3 loop reads CASGRLGAPYGYTF. The DNA for the CDR3 is TGTGCCAGCGGAAGACTGGGGGCGCCCTATGGCTACACCTTC. The rearrangement joins TRBV27 to TRBJ1-2, with D maybe TRBD1 (6 bases). Trimming took 8 bases from V and 4 from J, leaving 17 bases between them. Germline assignment: CDR1 MNHEY and CDR2 SMNVEV (reference sequence). CDR3 length: 14 residues.

The chain couples TRBV4-1 to TRBJ2-1; a weak D match, TRBD2 (6 bases). CDR3 length: 14 amino acids. Germline V CDR1 and CDR2: MGHRA, YSYEKL. The V gene lost 1 base and the J gene lost 8 bases, with 12 bases spanning the gap. CDR3 loop: CASSQVVREYEQFF. The CDR3 region has the DNA TGCGCCAGCAGCCAAGTCGTTCGGGAGTATGAGCAGTTCTTC.

This clonotype was seen at least ten times. The gene calls are TRBV7-9 and TRBJ2-3; 11 bases are shared with TRBD2. V shed 3 bases and J 5 bases; nucleotides not matched to a gene: 4. Germline V gene data show CDR1 as SEHNR and CDR2 as FQNEAQ (reference sequence). This CDR3 contains 15 residues. CDR3 protein: CASSFLAGGRDTQYF. The CDR3 region has the DNA TGTGCCAGCAGCTTCCTAGCGGGAGGAAGAGATACGCAGTATTTT.

This clonotype was seen at least ten times. V and J are TRBV7-9 and TRBJ1-4, with 7 bases that match TRBD1. Germline CDR1 SEHNR, CDR2 FQNEAQ (reference sequence). The ends lost 8 bases at V and 8 bases at J; junction bases unmatched: 14. The CDR3 length is 15 residues. The CDR3 loop is CASVTGEGAEEKLFF. CDR3 DNA: TGTGCCAGCGTCACTGGGGAGGGGGCTGAGGAAAAACTGTTTTTT.

The V call is TRBV5-1, the J call TRBJ2-3; perhaps TRBD2 as D (5 bases). V was cut by 0 bases and J by 5 bases, with 13 bases left in between. CDR3 length: 15 residues. Germline values: CDR1 SGHRS, CDR2 YFSETQ. The CDR3 nucleotides are TGCGCCAGCAGCTTGGCCATGGGAGACGGAGATACGCAGTATTTT. Protein product: CASSLAMGDGDTQYF. The entire variable domain, with the rest obtained from reference TRBV5-1 and TRBJ2-3, is as follows: KAGVTQTPRYLIKTRGQQVTLSCSPISGHRSVSWYQQTPGQGLQFLFEYFSETQRNKGNFPGRFSGRQFSNSRSEMNVSTLELGDSALYLCASSLAMGDGDTQYFGPGTRLTVL.

This clonotype was found many times. The V call is TRBV6-1, the J call TRBJ1-5, with D perhaps matching TRBD1 (5 bases). V lost 4 bases and J lost 2, with 12 bases in between. Germline V gene sequence: CDR1 MNHNS, CDR2 SASEGT. CDR3 length: 15 amino acids. CDR3 sequence (DNA): TGTGCCAGCAGTGCGGCCTTAGGGGGCAATCAGCCCCAGCATTTT. Amino acid sequence: CASSAALGGNQPQHF.

This clonotype was seen repeatedly, ten times or more. The chain links TRBV20-1 to TRBJ2-5; no firm D call. Germline-derived CDR1 and CDR2 are DFQATT and SNEGSKA (reference sequence). This CDR3 comprises 11 residues. V shed 3 bases and J shed 4 bases, with 6 bases lying between them. The CDR3 loop reads CSASWVETQYF. The CDR3 nucleotides are TGCAGTGCTAGTTGGGTAGAGACCCAGTACTTC.

This clonotype was counted ten times or more. The V and J genes are TRBV29-1 and TRBJ1-2, with D possibly being TRBD1 (5 bases). Germline CDR1 is SQVTM and CDR2 is ANQGSEA. CDR3 length equals 14 residues. Trimming left V 6 bases short and J 9 bases short, with 23 bases between. The CDR3, as DNA: TGCAGCGTACTTTTCCTCCGGGACGACCCCAGCTACACCTTC. Its translation is CSVLFLRDDPSYTF.

The gene calls are TRBV5-1 and TRBJ2-5; a weak D match, TRBD2 (6 bases). Between the trimmed V and J ends, which lost 5 bases and 1 base, there was a span of 15 bases. Germline lookup yields CDR1 SGHRS and CDR2 YFSETQ. The CDR3 has 15 residues. The CDR3 protein is CASSRAGRIQETQYF. The CDR3, as DNA: TGCGCCAGCAGTCGAGCAGGGAGGATCCAAGAGACCCAGTACTTC.

Here the CDR3 reads CASRDDTEAFF. The CDR3 nucleotides are TGTGCCAGCAGAGATGACACTGAAGCTTTCTTT. The V gene is TRBV12-3 or TRBV12-4, the J gene TRBJ1-1, with D uncertain. The CDR3 consists of 11 residues. V lost 6 bases to trimming and J lost 3 bases, with 5 bases between them.

V usage is TRBV11-2 and J usage is TRBJ2-1; a possible D gene is TRBD1 (6 bases). The germline V gene encodes CDR1 SGHAT and CDR2 FQNNGV. The CDR3 has 18 residues. Trimming pared 2 bases from V and 7 bases from J, leaving 24 bases between. The CDR3 DNA follows: TGTGCCAGCAGCTTAATTGTTCGGAACAGGGCCGGTGGGAATGAGCAGTTCTTC. As protein: CASSLIVRNRAGGNEQFF.

The V call is TRBV4-1, the J call TRBJ2-3; TRBD2 agrees at 8 bases. Germline loops: CDR1 MGHRA, CDR2 YSYEKL. CDR3 length: 14 amino acids. J was trimmed by 4 bases and V by 10 bases; bases with no gene match: 10. Written as DNA, the CDR3 is TGCGCCACCACCCCCCTAGCGGGTGCAGATACGCAGTATTTT. Protein: CATTPLAGADTQYF.

This clonotype was seen more than once but under ten times. This chain connects TRBV29-1 to TRBJ2-3, with D perhaps assigned TRBD1 or TRBD2 (5 bases each). The V gene's germline CDR1 is SQVTM and CDR2 ANQGSEA. CDR3 length: 14 amino acids. V shed 7 bases and J shed 0 bases, with 14 bases lying between them. CDR3 bases: TGCAGCGCCGCCTCCGGGGCTAGCACAGATACGCAGTATTTT. Amino acids: CSAASGASTDTQYF.

The table lists this clonotype with many counts. This sequence joins TRBV10-3 and TRBJ2-7; D might be TRBD2 (5 bases). V was shortened by 5 bases and J by 3 bases, with 5 bases between the two germline ends. CDR1 is ENHRY and CDR2 is SYGVKD in the germline V gene. The CDR3 extends over 11 amino acids. The CDR3 loop reads CAISRDYEQYF. In DNA form, the CDR3 reads TGTGCCATCAGTCGGGACTACGAGCAGTACTTC.

In its sample, this clonotype was seen many times. This chain uses TRBV20-1 with TRBJ2-1, with D possibly TRBD2 on 5 matching bases. V dropped 2 bases and J dropped 2 bases, with 10 bases sitting between them. The CDR3 totals 14 residues. Germline CDR1 DFQATT, CDR2 SNEGSKA (reference sequence). Here the CDR3 reads CSARRLAPYNEQFF. The CDR3 nucleotides are TGCAGTGCTAGACGGCTAGCCCCCTACAATGAGCAGTTCTTC.

This clonotype appeared many times. CDR3 sequence reads: CASSTGRSGNTIYF. The CDR3 region has the DNA TGCGCCAGCAGCACGGGGCGGAGCGGAAACACCATATATTTT. The chain is built from TRBV5-1 and TRBJ1-3; D perhaps matches TRBD1 (5 bases). This CDR3 has 14 amino acids. Trimming removed 4 bases at V and 4 bases at J, with 12 bases between. Looked up from germline, CDR1 is SGHRS and CDR2 is YFSETQ.

Regarding this clonotype: One base away lies a much larger clone, so this may be a sequencing read error. Here the CDR3 reads CTSSPAGLYQETQYF. Written as DNA, the CDR3 is TGTACCAGCAGCCCAGCGGGTCTGTACCAAGAGACCCAGTACTTC. The chain links TRBV28 to TRBJ2-5, with a weak D call TRBD2 (6 bases). This CDR3 is 15 amino acids long. Germline CDR1 MDHEN, CDR2 SYDVKM.

V gene TRBV15 combines with J gene TRBJ1-2; D gene unclear. The V gene's germline CDR1 is LNHNV and CDR2 YYDKDF (reference sequence). Trimming pared 0 bases from V and 7 bases from J, leaving 15 bases between. This CDR3 region has 15 residues. The CDR3 coding sequence is TGTGCCACCAGCAGAGATGGGAAGGAGGTCGGTGGCTACACCTTC. Translating gives CATSRDGKEVGGYTF.

This clonotype was counted ten times or more. The rearrangement joins TRBV20-1 to TRBJ2-5; 8 bases are shared with TRBD2. Germline V gene data show CDR1 as DFQATT and CDR2 as SNEGSKA (reference sequence). The trim removed 5 bases at V and 5 bases at J, leaving 13 bases unmatched. The CDR3 has 15 amino acids. CDR3 DNA: TGCAGTGCTCCCCCGGAGGGACTAGTTGGGGAGACCCAGTACTTC. Translating gives CSAPPEGLVGETQYF.

The chain employs TRBV28 and TRBJ2-5; D might be TRBD2 (5 bases). The CDR3 extends over 14 amino acids. From germline, CDR1 is MDHEN and CDR2 SYDVKM. V shed 5 bases and J shed 7 bases, with 17 bases lying between them. CDR3 bases: TGTGCCAGCAGTGAACGACCCGCCGGAGGGACCCAGTACTTC. It specifies CASSERPAGGTQYF.

In this sample, this clonotype turned up many times. The chain links TRBV5-1 to TRBJ2-6, with 7 bases identical to TRBD1. Unmatched junction bases numbered 10, after V lost 2 bases and J lost 2 bases. The CDR3 is 18 residues long. From germline, CDR1 is SGHRS and CDR2 YFSETQ. Here the CDR3 reads CASSFGVATGTGANVLTF. The CDR3 DNA reads TGCGCCAGCAGCTTCGGGGTCGCGACAGGGACTGGGGCCAACGTCCTGACTTTC.

The gene calls are TRBV12-3 or TRBV12-4 and TRBJ2-7; TRBD2 is a possible D gene (6 bases). Trimming pared 6 bases from V and 1 base from J, leaving 13 bases between. The CDR3 sequence is 14 residues long. CDR3 nucleotide sequence: TGTGCCAGCAGAACGGAGGGCCTATCCTACGAGCAGTACTTC. The encoded protein is CASRTEGLSYEQYF.

V gene TRBV3-1 combines with J gene TRBJ2-1; no clear D gene. CDR3 length equals 13 residues. Per germline, CDR1 LGHDT and CDR2 YNNKEL (reference sequence). Trimming left V 0 bases short and J 12 bases short, with 12 bases between. The CDR3 here is CASSQDLLALQFF. CDR3 in DNA: TGTGCCAGCAGCCAAGATTTGTTGGCGCTGCAGTTCTTC.

This chain links TRBV18 with TRBJ1-5; D is unclear. V was trimmed by 3 bases and J by 2 bases, leaving 11 bases between them. The germline CDR1 and CDR2 sequences are KGHSH and LQKENI. The CDR3 is 15 residues long. The CDR3 nucleotides are TGTGCCAGCTCACCTCGGGGATTGGGCAATCAGCCCCAGCATTTT. As protein: CASSPRGLGNQPQHF.

This clonotype was detected a few times. The rearrangement links TRBV15 to TRBJ2-3, with no clear D. The V and J ends lost 5 bases and 7 bases respectively, with 13 bases between them. The germline gives CDR1 LNHNV, CDR2 YYDKDF (reference sequence). The CDR3 consists of 13 residues. The CDR3 sequence: CATSDSYPHTQYF. In DNA form, the CDR3 reads TGTGCCACCAGCGACTCATACCCACATACGCAGTATTTT.

This clonotype was detected many times. The chain joins TRBV20-1 to TRBJ2-7; no definite D call. This CDR3 is 16 amino acids long. Germline CDR1 and CDR2: DFQATT and SNEGSKA (reference sequence). V was shortened by 0 bases and J by 0 bases, with 15 bases between the two germline ends. The CDR3 protein is CSARDPPQKNSYEQYF. As DNA, the CDR3 is TGCAGTGCTAGAGATCCCCCACAGAAAAACTCCTACGAGCAGTACTTC.

This clonotype was observed many times. This rearrangement joins TRBV12-3 or TRBV12-4 to TRBJ2-7; 9 nucleotides align to TRBD2. The CDR3 extends over 18 amino acids. Germline trimming cut 8 bases from V and 5 bases from J; bases unmatched to any gene: 22. This CDR3 is CASLGRASGMPPLHEQYF. CDR3 coding DNA: TGTGCCAGCCTTGGTAGGGCTAGCGGGATGCCACCTCTCCACGAGCAGTACTTC.

This clonotype was picked up many times. J is TRBJ2-1 and V is TRBV7-9; unclear D gene. Germline V CDR1 and CDR2: SEHNR, FQNEAQ (reference sequence). The CDR3 sequence is 16 residues long. Trimming shortened V by 5 bases and J by 7 bases, and 21 bases separated the two germline ends. The CDR3 DNA follows: TGTGCCAGCAGCGAACCGGAGTTCTCTGGCGGAAATGAGCAGTTCTTC. Translated, it gives CASSEPEFSGGNEQFF.

This clonotype was seen many times. The chain links TRBV10-2 to TRBJ2-3; the D gene is possibly TRBD2 (6 bases). CDR3 size: 12 residues. Trimming removed 8 bases from V and 4 bases from J, with 10 bases in between. Looked up from germline, CDR1 is WSHSY and CDR2 is SAAADI. CDR3 DNA sequence: TGCGCCAGCCAGGAGGGGCCAGATACGCAGTATTTT. Its protein product is CASQEGPDTQYF.

This clonotype has a count of ten or more. This rearrangement joins TRBV5-1 to TRBJ2-5, with 8 bases lining up with TRBD2. The J segment lost 5 bases and the V segment lost 5 bases, leaving 5 bases of the junction unmatched. The CDR3 covers 13 residues. Per the germline V gene, CDR1 is SGHRS and CDR2 is YFSETQ. CDR3 residues: CASRLSGSETQYF. The CDR3 DNA sequence: TGCGCCAGCAGACTCAGCGGGAGTGAGACCCAGTACTTC. The whole variable domain, filled in from reference TRBV5-1 and TRBJ2-5, reads KAGVTQTPRYLIKTRGQQVTLSCSPISGHRSVSWYQQTPGQGLQFLFEYFSETQRNKGNFPGRFSGRQFSNSRSEMNVSTLELGDSALYLCASRLSGSETQYFGPGTRLLVL.